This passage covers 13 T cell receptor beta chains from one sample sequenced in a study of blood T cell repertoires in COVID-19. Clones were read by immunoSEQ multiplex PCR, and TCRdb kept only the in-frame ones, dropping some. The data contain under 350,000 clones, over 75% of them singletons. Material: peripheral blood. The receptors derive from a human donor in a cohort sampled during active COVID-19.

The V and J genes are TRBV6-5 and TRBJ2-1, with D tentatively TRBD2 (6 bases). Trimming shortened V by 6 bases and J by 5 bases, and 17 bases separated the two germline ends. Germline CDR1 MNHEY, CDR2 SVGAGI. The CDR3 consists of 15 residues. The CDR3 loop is CASSRSGWKDNEQFF. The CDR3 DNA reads TGTGCCAGCAGCCGAAGCGGGTGGAAGGACAATGAGCAGTTCTTC.

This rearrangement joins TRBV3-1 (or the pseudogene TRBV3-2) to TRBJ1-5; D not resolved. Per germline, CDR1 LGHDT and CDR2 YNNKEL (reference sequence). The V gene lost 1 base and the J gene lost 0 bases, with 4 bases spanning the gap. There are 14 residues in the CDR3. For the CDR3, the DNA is TGTGCCAGCAGCCAAGTATATAGCAATCAGCCCCAGCATTTT. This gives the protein CASSQVYSNQPQHF.

In DNA form, the CDR3 reads TGTGCCAGCAGTTTATGGCAGGGTATTCAGCCCCAGCATTTT. Its translation: CASSLWQGIQPQHF. The rearrangement links TRBV28 to TRBJ1-5, with D possibly being TRBD1 (5 bases). The CDR3 length is 14 residues. Deletions cut 0 bases from V and 6 bases from J, with 9 bases between. Germline-derived CDR1 and CDR2 are MDHEN and SYDVKM.

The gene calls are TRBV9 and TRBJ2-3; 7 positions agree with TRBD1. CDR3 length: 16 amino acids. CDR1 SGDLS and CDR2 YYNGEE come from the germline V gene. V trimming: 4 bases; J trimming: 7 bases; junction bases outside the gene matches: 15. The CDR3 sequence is CASSRDSGTVVYTQYF. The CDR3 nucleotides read TGTGCCAGCAGCAGGGACAGTGGCACCGTCGTATATACGCAGTATTTT.

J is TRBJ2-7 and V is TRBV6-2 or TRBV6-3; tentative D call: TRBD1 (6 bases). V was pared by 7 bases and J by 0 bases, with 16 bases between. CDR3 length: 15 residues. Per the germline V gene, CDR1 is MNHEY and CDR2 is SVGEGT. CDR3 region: CASTPWGHGSYEQYF. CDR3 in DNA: TGTGCCAGCACCCCGTGGGGACACGGCTCCTACGAGCAGTACTTC.

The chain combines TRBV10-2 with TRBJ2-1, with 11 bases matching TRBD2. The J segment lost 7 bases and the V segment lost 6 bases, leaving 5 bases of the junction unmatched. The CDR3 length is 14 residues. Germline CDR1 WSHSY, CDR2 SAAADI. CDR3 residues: CASRDSGRENEQFF. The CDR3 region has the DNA TGCGCCAGCAGGGATAGCGGGAGGGAAAATGAGCAGTTCTTC.

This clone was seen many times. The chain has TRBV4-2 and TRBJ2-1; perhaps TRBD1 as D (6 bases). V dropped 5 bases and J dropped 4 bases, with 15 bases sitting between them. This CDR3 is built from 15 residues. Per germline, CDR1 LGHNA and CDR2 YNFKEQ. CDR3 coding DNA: TGTGCCAGCAGCAAGGACAGCAAGAATTACAATGAGCAGTTCTTC. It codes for CASSKDSKNYNEQFF.

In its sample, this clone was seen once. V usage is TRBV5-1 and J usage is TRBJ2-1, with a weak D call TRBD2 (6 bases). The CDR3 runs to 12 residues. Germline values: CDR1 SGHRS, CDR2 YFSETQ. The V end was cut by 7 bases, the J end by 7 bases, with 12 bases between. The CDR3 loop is CASQRSGNEQFF. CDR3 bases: TGCGCCAGCCAACGCAGCGGGAATGAGCAGTTCTTC.

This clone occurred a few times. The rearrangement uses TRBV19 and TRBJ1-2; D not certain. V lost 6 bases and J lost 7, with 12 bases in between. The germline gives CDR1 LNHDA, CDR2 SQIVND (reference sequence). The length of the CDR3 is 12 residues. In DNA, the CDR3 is TGTGCCAGTAGCCTCCTGTCGGGTGGCTACACCTTC. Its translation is CASSLLSGGYTF.

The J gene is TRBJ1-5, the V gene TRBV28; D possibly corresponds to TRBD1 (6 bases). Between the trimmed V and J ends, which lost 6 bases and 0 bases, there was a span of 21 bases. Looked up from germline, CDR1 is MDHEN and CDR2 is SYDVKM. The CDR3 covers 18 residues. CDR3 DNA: TGTGCCAGCAGCCTAGAAGGGGGGGGGTCTCATAGCAATCAGCCCCAGCATTTT. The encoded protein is CASSLEGGGSHSNQPQHF.

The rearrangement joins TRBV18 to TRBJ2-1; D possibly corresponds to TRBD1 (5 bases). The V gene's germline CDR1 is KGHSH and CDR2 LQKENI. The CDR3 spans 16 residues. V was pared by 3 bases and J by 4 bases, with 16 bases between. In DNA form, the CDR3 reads TGTGCCAGCTCACCCAGCGTGAGCAGGGAATACAATGAGCAGTTCTTC. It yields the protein CASSPSVSREYNEQFF.

As DNA, the CDR3 is TGTGCCAGCAGTTTACAGGGGCAAAACACTGAAGCTTTCTTT. Translating it yields CASSLQGQNTEAFF. The rearrangement uses TRBV7-2 and TRBJ1-1, with 7 bases fitting TRBD1. V shed 6 bases, J shed 2 bases, and the junction held 6 bases outside the gene matches. Germline-derived CDR1 and CDR2 are SGHTA and FQGNSA. This CDR3 contains 14 residues.

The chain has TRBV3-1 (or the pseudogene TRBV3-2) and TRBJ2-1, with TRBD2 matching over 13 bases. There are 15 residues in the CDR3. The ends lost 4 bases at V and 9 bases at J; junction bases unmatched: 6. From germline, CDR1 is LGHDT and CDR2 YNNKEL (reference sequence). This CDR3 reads CASSPSGLAGSEQFF. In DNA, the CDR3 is TGTGCCAGCAGCCCGTCGGGACTAGCGGGAAGTGAGCAGTTCTTC.